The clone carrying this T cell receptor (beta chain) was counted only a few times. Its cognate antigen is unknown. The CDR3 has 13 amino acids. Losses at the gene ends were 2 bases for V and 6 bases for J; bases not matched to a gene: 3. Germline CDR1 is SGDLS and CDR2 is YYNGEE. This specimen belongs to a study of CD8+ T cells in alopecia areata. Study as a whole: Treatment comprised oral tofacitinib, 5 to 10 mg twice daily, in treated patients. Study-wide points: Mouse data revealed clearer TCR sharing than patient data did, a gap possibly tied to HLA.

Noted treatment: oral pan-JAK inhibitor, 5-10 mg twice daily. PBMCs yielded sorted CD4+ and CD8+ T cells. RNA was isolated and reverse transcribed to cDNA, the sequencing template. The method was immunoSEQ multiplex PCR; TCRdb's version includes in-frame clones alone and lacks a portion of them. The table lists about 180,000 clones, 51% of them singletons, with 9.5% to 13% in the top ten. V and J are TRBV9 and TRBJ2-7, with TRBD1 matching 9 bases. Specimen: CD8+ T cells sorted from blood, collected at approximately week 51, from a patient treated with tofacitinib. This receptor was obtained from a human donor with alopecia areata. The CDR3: CASSVGTGIEQYF. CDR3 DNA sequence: TGTGCCAGCAGCGTCGGGACAGGGATCGAGCAGTACTTC.